This TCR beta chain was captured in a study of vaccination effects on CD4 cells after COVID-19. Here immunoSEQ multiplex PCR was the method, and the copy in TCRdb shows in-frame clones only, minus some. The sample lists 20,000 to 30,000 clones; 60% to 80% were seen once. Within the ViraFEST assay, antigen-specific CD4+ T cells underwent expansion with viral peptide pools prior to sequencing. Isolating CD4+ T cells followed ten to eleven days of culture. Each participant was administered two doses of either the BNT162b2 or the mRNA-1273 vaccine. V shed 3 bases and J shed 0 bases, with 12 bases lying between them. CDR1 and CDR2 (germline): MNHNY, SVGAGI (reference sequence). The CDR3 runs to 15 residues. A note on this clone: What it binds is not known.

The source is a human donor who received a COVID-19 vaccine. Some clones in this sample may be carry-over from other donors' samples. This chain connects TRBV6-6 to TRBJ2-7; TRBD2 might be the D (6 bases). The sequencing here drew on CD4+ T cells from PBMCs cultured with SARS-CoV-2 spike peptides, taken after COVID-19 vaccination. CDR3 DNA: TGTGCCAGCAGTTATCAGGGACTGAGCTCCTACGAGCAGTACGTC. This codes for CASSYQGLSSYEQYV.